Listed below are T cell receptor beta chains from one sample, sequenced in a study of blood T cell repertoires in COVID-19. This table comes from immunoSEQ multiplex PCR, and its TCRdb copy is limited to in-frame clones, with some not included. The repertoire includes 300,000 to 350,000 clones, under 95% of them detected once, and 3% to 4% sits in the top ten. Sequenced: peripheral blood. The receptors derive from a woman aged 18-29 years who had recovered from COVID-19. Both conserved end residues are part of each CDR3. Each record gives: clone size, V gene, D gene, J gene, CDR3 protein, CDR3 DNA. The D gene is left open where the match is weak. The size field is filled for only some rows; it gives once, few, many or a size class.

.,TRBV7-2,.,TRBJ1-2,CASSLLVANYGYTF,TGTGCCAGCAGCCTTCTTGTAGCTAACTATGGCTACACCTTC
.,TRBV16,.,TRBJ1-2,CASSHGVNTYGYTF,TGTGCCAGCAGCCACGGGGTGAATACCTATGGCTACACCTTC
.,TRBV3-1/TRBV3-2,TRBD1,TRBJ1-2,CASSQDIIPTGGVRGYTF,TGTGCCAGCAGCCAAGATATAATCCCGACAGGGGGAGTGCGAGGCTACACCTTC
.,TRBV7-9,TRBD1,TRBJ1-5,CASSLTGDPNQPQHF,TGTGCCAGCAGCCTAACAGGGGACCCTAATCAGCCCCAGCATTTT
.,TRBV6-5,TRBD2,TRBJ2-1,CASRLRLAGYNEQFF,TGTGCCAGCAGGCTCAGACTAGCGGGATACAATGAGCAGTTCTTC
.,TRBV10-1,.,TRBJ2-5,CASSERRGGSEKETQYF,TGCGCCAGCAGTGAGAGGCGGGGAGGATCGGAGAAAGAGACCCAGTACTTC
once,TRBV12-5,TRBD2,TRBJ2-2,CASGLVRGPAGGHTGELFF,TGTGCTAGTGGTTTGGTACGGGGGCCGGCGGGAGGACACACCGGGGAGCTGTTTTTT
.,TRBV2,.,TRBJ2-5,CASSEGAPIVETQYF,TGTGCCAGCAGTGAGGGGGCTCCGATCGTGGAGACCCAGTACTTC
.,TRBV27,.,TRBJ2-4,CASSLRGRKNIQYF,TGTGCCAGCAGCCTTAGGGGCAGGAAAAACATTCAGTACTTC
.,TRBV10-3,.,TRBJ1-1,CAIQAGVNTEAFF,TGTGCCATTCAGGCAGGGGTTAACACTGAAGCTTTCTTT
.,TRBV9,TRBD2,TRBJ2-2,CASSVSPWERGRATGELFF,TGTGCCAGCAGCGTAAGCCCTTGGGAGCGCGGGAGGGCTACCGGGGAGCTGTTTTTT
.,TRBV7-9,TRBD1,TRBJ2-1,CASRGQGQDNEQFF,TGTGCCAGCAGGGGACAGGGCCAGGACAATGAGCAGTTCTTC
.,TRBV10-3,.,TRBJ2-5,CAISEGGRKETQYF,TGTGCCATCAGTGAGGGGGGCAGGAAAGAGACCCAGTACTTC
.,TRBV18,TRBD2,TRBJ2-1,CASSPMTGGYNEQFF,TGTGCCAGCTCACCAATGACGGGAGGGTACAATGAGCAGTTCTTC
once,TRBV19,.,TRBJ1-4,CASSILGGQIVNEKLFF,TGTGCCAGTAGTATTTTGGGGGGTCAAATAGTTAATGAAAAACTGTTTTTT
once,TRBV6-2/TRBV6-3,.,TRBJ2-1,CASSWDSSYNEQFF,TGTGCCAGCAGTTGGGACTCCAGCTACAATGAGCAGTTCTTC
.,TRBV4-1,.,TRBJ2-1,CASSPRTAYNEQFF,TGCGCCAGCAGCCCCCGAACGGCCTACAATGAGCAGTTCTTC
.,TRBV2,TRBD2,TRBJ2-1,CASSEANRTSEKSSYNEQFF,TGTGCCAGCAGTGAAGCGAATAGGACTAGCGAGAAGAGCTCCTACAATGAGCAGTTCTTC
.,TRBV7-2,.,TRBJ2-1,CASSLVAVTYNEQFF,TGTGCCAGCAGCTTAGTAGCGGTCACCTACAATGAGCAGTTCTTC
.,TRBV29-1,.,TRBJ1-1,CSVFRQARDTEAFF,TGCAGCGTTTTTAGACAGGCCCGGGACACTGAAGCTTTCTTT
.,TRBV4-3,TRBD2,TRBJ2-1,CASSHGGGNEQFF,TGCGCCAGCAGCCACGGGGGGGGAAATGAGCAGTTCTTC
.,TRBV19,.,TRBJ2-3,CASSTFGAGEGAQYF,TGTGCCAGTAGTACCTTCGGGGCGGGAGAGGGGGCGCAGTATTTT
.,TRBV3-1/TRBV3-2,TRBD1,TRBJ1-3,CASSQASRGLGGNTIYF,TGTGCCAGCAGCCAAGCCAGCAGGGGGCTAGGGGGAAACACCATATATTTT
.,TRBV3-1/TRBV3-2,TRBD1,TRBJ1-1,CASSPPQGESTEAFF,TGTGCCAGCAGCCCCCCGCAGGGGGAATCCACTGAAGCTTTCTTT
.,TRBV12-5,TRBD1,TRBJ1-1,CATGFRDSLRADTEAFF,TGTGCTACCGGGTTCCGGGACAGTCTGAGGGCCGACACTGAAGCTTTCTTT
.,TRBV7-8,.,TRBJ2-1,CASSLFRDSSYNEQFF,TGTGCCAGCAGCTTATTTCGGGATAGCTCCTACAATGAGCAGTTCTTC
once,TRBV6-5,TRBD1,TRBJ1-1,CASSFTGGATEAFF,TGTGCCAGCAGCTTTACAGGGGGCGCAACTGAAGCTTTCTTT
.,TRBV4-3,TRBD2,TRBJ2-1,CASSHTVAGDHEQFF,TGCGCCAGCAGCCACACTGTAGCGGGAGACCATGAGCAGTTCTTC
.,TRBV11-2,.,TRBJ2-1,CASSLVGRGWSYNEQFF,TGTGCCAGCAGCTTAGTCGGTAGGGGCTGGTCCTACAATGAGCAGTTCTTC
.,TRBV4-3,TRBD1,TRBJ1-1,CASSPTQGWGYTEAFF,TGCGCCAGCAGCCCGACACAGGGGTGGGGGTACACTGAAGCTTTCTTT
.,TRBV7-9,.,TRBJ2-3,CASSLNRRASTDTQYF,TGTGCCAGCAGCTTAAATAGGCGGGCGAGCACAGATACGCAGTATTTT